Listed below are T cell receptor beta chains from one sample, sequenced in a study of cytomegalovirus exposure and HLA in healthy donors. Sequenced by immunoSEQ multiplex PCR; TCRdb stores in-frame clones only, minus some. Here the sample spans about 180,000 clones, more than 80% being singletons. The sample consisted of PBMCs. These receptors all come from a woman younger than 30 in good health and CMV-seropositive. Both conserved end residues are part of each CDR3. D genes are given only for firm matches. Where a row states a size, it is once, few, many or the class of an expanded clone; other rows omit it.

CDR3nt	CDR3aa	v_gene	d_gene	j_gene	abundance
TGCAGCGTCCGAGGTAGGGGGATCAGCTATGGCTACACCTTC	CSVRGRGISYGYTF	TRBV29-1	NA	TRBJ1-2	NA
TGTGCCAGCAGCTTAACGGGGGGTCTGCTCACTGAAGCTTTCTTT	CASSLTGGLLTEAFF	TRBV7-3	NA	TRBJ1-1	NA
TGTGCCAGCAGCGCCACCGGGACAGGAGACCATGGCTACACCTTC	CASSATGTGDHGYTF	TRBV7-9	TRBD1	TRBJ1-2	NA
TGTGCCAGCAGCGTCCTCCGGGGGGGCCCCACAGATACGCAGTATTTT	CASSVLRGGPTDTQYF	TRBV7-9	TRBD2	TRBJ2-3	NA
TGTGCTAGCAGCCCGAATGCCCCCGGGTCAGGAAACACCATATATTTT	CASSPNAPGSGNTIYF	TRBV7-7	NA	TRBJ1-3	NA
TGTGCCAGCAGCTTGTTGGGACAGGAGGAAAAACTGTTTTTT	CASSLLGQEEKLFF	TRBV5-5	TRBD1	TRBJ1-4	few
TGTGCCAGCAGGGGGGGTTATGGCTACACCTTC	CASRGGYGYTF	TRBV7-9	NA	TRBJ1-2	NA
TGTGCCAGCAGTGACAGAGCTTATGCAGGGGACGAGCAGTACTTC	CASSDRAYAGDEQYF	TRBV25-1	NA	TRBJ2-7	NA
TGCGCCAGCAGTCAATCGGGGCGAGACGGCCCCTACGAGCAGTACTTC	CASSQSGRDGPYEQYF	TRBV23-1	NA	TRBJ2-7	NA
TGTGCCAGTAGTACCCACAGGGGATGGACTGAAGCTTTCTTT	CASSTHRGWTEAFF	TRBV19	TRBD1	TRBJ1-1	few
TGTGCCAGCAGTGATCGGAATTCACCCCTCCACTTT	CASSDRNSPLHF	TRBV2	NA	TRBJ1-6	NA
TGTGCCAGCAGCTTAGAGTGGACTAGCGGTGATGAGCAGTTCTTC	CASSLEWTSGDEQFF	TRBV7-9	TRBD2	TRBJ2-1	NA
TGTGCCAGTACCCTCAAGGGACAGGGGCACGGCTATGGCTACACCTTC	CASTLKGQGHGYGYTF	TRBV19	TRBD1	TRBJ1-2	NA
TGTGCCAGCAGCCCAACTAGCGGGGGAGCCTACGAGCAGTACTTC	CASSPTSGGAYEQYF	TRBV28	TRBD2	TRBJ2-7	NA
TGTGCCAGCAGACCGGACGGACTAATGGTTAAAGAGACCCAGTACTTC	CASRPDGLMVKETQYF	TRBV5-4	NA	TRBJ2-5	once
TGTGCCAGCAGCGTAGGCGGGGATCACAATGAGCAGTTCTTC	CASSVGGDHNEQFF	TRBV9	NA	TRBJ2-1	NA
TGTGCCATCCCCTCCGGACCCGGGAGGGATACGCAGTATTTT	CAIPSGPGRDTQYF	TRBV2	TRBD2	TRBJ2-3	NA
TGTGCCAGCAGCGTAGTGACTAGCGGGGGGCGGGAGACCCAGTACTTC	CASSVVTSGGRETQYF	TRBV9	TRBD2	TRBJ2-5	NA
TGTGCCAGCAGCTTGGGCAGGTTTAGCGCCAATGAGCAGTTCTTC	CASSLGRFSANEQFF	TRBV5-6	NA	TRBJ2-1	NA
TGTGCCAGCAGTCCCCCGAGACAAGAGACCCAGTACTTC	CASSPPRQETQYF	TRBV13	NA	TRBJ2-5	NA
TGTGCCAGCAGGGCAGACCAGGGGCCGGGTGACGAGCAGTACTTC	CASRADQGPGDEQYF	TRBV6-5	NA	TRBJ2-7	NA
TGTGCCACCAGCAGAGAGGGGACAGCAACCGGCACAGATACGCAGTATTTT	CATSREGTATGTDTQYF	TRBV15	TRBD1	TRBJ2-3	NA
TGTGCCAGCAGCATACTAGCGGGGGACCTCTCCAAAAACATTCAGTACTTC	CASSILAGDLSKNIQYF	TRBV5-6	TRBD2	TRBJ2-4	NA
TGTGCCAGCAGCCAAGCCCAACGGGGGGTTGAGACCCAGTACTTC	CASSQAQRGVETQYF	TRBV4-2	TRBD2	TRBJ2-5	once
TGTGCCAGCAGTTACTCGAGATCAACTAATGAAAAACTGTTTTTT	CASSYSRSTNEKLFF	TRBV6-5	NA	TRBJ1-4	NA
TGTGCCAGCAGCTCAAACACGCGGCGGCGCGAGCAGTACTTC	CASSSNTRRREQYF	TRBV11-2	NA	TRBJ2-7	NA
TGTGCCAGCAGGAAGGAGAGTTACTACGAGCAGTACTTC	CASRKESYYEQYF	TRBV6-5	NA	TRBJ2-7	NA
TGTGCCAGTAGTATAGATGGTGCGAAGACCCAGTACTTC	CASSIDGAKTQYF	TRBV19	NA	TRBJ2-5	NA
TGTGCCAGCAGCTCCGCCCCACCGGACAGGGGAGCAATTAATGAAAAACTGTTTTTT	CASSSAPPDRGAINEKLFF	TRBV5-7	TRBD1	TRBJ1-4	few
TGTGCCAGCAGGGGGGCGCGGCCCCAGCATTTT	CASRGARPQHF	TRBV6-1	NA	TRBJ1-5	NA
TGTGCCAGCAGCTTAACGGGGACCGGGGAGCTGTTTTTT	CASSLTGTGELFF	TRBV7-2	NA	TRBJ2-2	NA
TGTGCCTGGAGTCGGGATCCGATCGGAGGAAACACCATATATTTT	CAWSRDPIGGNTIYF	TRBV30	NA	TRBJ1-3	NA
TGCGCCAGCAGCCAAGAACGGGGTTACGAGCAGTACTTC	CASSQERGYEQYF	TRBV4-3	NA	TRBJ2-7	NA
TGCGCCAGCAGCCAGGACCACAGGGGGCGAGATACGCAGTATTTT	CASSQDHRGRDTQYF	TRBV4-3	TRBD1	TRBJ2-3	NA
TGTGCCTGGAGTGACACAGGGACCGGGGAGCTGTTTTTT	CAWSDTGTGELFF	TRBV30	NA	TRBJ2-2	few
TGTGCCACCCCAGGAGACAGGGAAAATAACAATGAGCAGTTCTTC	CATPGDRENNNEQFF	TRBV7-9	TRBD1	TRBJ2-1	NA
TGTGCCTGGAGGACCGGCCCGGGGGGCCCGGACACCGGGGAGCTGTTTTTT	CAWRTGPGGPDTGELFF	TRBV30	NA	TRBJ2-2	NA
TGTGCCAGCAGTCTCATAGCGGGGCGATACAATGAGCAGTTCTTC	CASSLIAGRYNEQFF	TRBV6-4	TRBD2	TRBJ2-1	NA
TGTGCCAGCAGCTTAGACCGGGGGGCCGGGGAGCTGTTTTTT	CASSLDRGAGELFF	TRBV11-2	TRBD2	TRBJ2-2	NA
TGTGCCATATTGTCAGATACGCAGTATTTT	CAILSDTQYF	TRBV2	NA	TRBJ2-3	NA
TGTGCCAGTAGTACTGACAGGGGGCACAACAATGAGCAGTTCTTC	CASSTDRGHNNEQFF	TRBV19	TRBD1	TRBJ2-1	NA
TGTGCCAGCTCGAACAGGGGCGCAAACACTGAAGCTTTCTTT	CASSNRGANTEAFF	TRBV25-1	TRBD1	TRBJ1-1	few
TGTGCCAGCAGTGAGGGGACTAGCGGTACCTACGAGCAGTACTTC	CASSEGTSGTYEQYF	TRBV6-1	TRBD2	TRBJ2-7	NA